Listed below are T cell receptor beta chains from one sample, sequenced in a study of T cell responses to AZD1222 COVID-19 vaccine. The assay was immunoSEQ multiplex PCR, and TCRdb's table has in-frame clones only and misses some. The sample yields around 160,000 clones, roughly nine tenths seen once. The sequences come from peripheral blood, collected 28 days after the second AZD1222 dose. Receptors originate from an adult who received the AZD1222 COVID-19 vaccine. Both conserved end residues are part of each CDR3. D genes are given only for firm matches. Clone size is stated in some rows and not others, as once, few, many or a class when expanded.

size,V,length,D,J,DNA,CDR3
NA,TRBV7-2,13,NA,TRBJ2-7,TGTGCCAGCAGCTTAGTGGCCCCCTACGAGCAGTACTTC,CASSLVAPYEQYF
NA,TRBV5-6,14,NA,TRBJ2-5,TGTGCCAATGAGGAGGGGGCTAGGAACGAGACCCAGTACTTC,CANEEGARNETQYF
NA,TRBV4-1,17,NA,TRBJ2-1,TGCGCCAGCAGCCAAGTCGATCTGGGGCTGTTCTACAATGAGCAGTTCTTC,CASSQVDLGLFYNEQFF
once,TRBV11-2,13,NA,TRBJ1-3,TGTGCCAGCAGCTCAGACAGGGGAAACACCATATATTTT,CASSSDRGNTIYF
NA,TRBV11-2,13,NA,TRBJ1-3,TGTGCCAGCAGCCTCACGTCTGGAAACACCATATATTTT,CASSLTSGNTIYF
NA,TRBV27,14,TRBD1,TRBJ1-4,TGTGCCAGCAGTTTCAGGACAGGGAGCGAAAAACTGTTTTTT,CASSFRTGSEKLFF
NA,TRBV5-8,15,NA,TRBJ1-2,TGTGCCAGCACCCCCGACGTCGGGTCATTCTATGGCTACACCTTC,CASTPDVGSFYGYTF
once,TRBV6-4,16,TRBD2,TRBJ2-3,TGTGCCAGCAGTGAAGGGACTAGCGGGGGTACAGATACGCAGTATTTT,CASSEGTSGGTDTQYF
once,TRBV3-1/TRBV3-2,14,NA,TRBJ2-7,TGTGCCAGCAGCCAAGGGGCAGGGACTGACGAGCAGTACTTC,CASSQGAGTDEQYF
NA,TRBV5-1,14,TRBD1,TRBJ1-5,TGCGCCAGCAGCTTGGGGACAGGGTCTCAGCCCCAGCATTTT,CASSLGTGSQPQHF
NA,TRBV6-1,14,NA,TRBJ1-5,TGTGCCAGCAGTGAAGGAGGGGAACGTCAGCCCCAGCATTTT,CASSEGGERQPQHF
NA,TRBV29-1,16,TRBD1,TRBJ2-1,TGCAGCGTTGAAAGCTCGAGGACAGGTCGGTACAATGAGCAGTTCTTC,CSVESSRTGRYNEQFF
NA,TRBV4-1,16,TRBD2,TRBJ2-1,TGCGCCAGCAGCCAAGAGCGGGGGGCCCCCCCAAGGAAGCAGTTCTTC,CASSQERGAPPRKQFF
NA,TRBV6-6,14,NA,TRBJ1-2,TGTGCCAGCAGTCCACAGGTAGCTAACTATGGCTACACCTTC,CASSPQVANYGYTF
NA,TRBV7-9,16,NA,TRBJ2-1,TGTGCCAGCAGCTACCCTTTGGGCAGCTCCTACAATGAGCAGTTCTTC,CASSYPLGSSYNEQFF
NA,TRBV5-4,15,NA,TRBJ1-4,TGTGCCAGCAGCCCAGACCCTGGAACTAATGAAAAACTGTTTTTT,CASSPDPGTNEKLFF
NA,TRBV10-3,14,NA,TRBJ2-5,TGTGCCATCAGTGTACGAGGGGGACAAGAGACCCAGTACTTC,CAISVRGGQETQYF
once,TRBV5-1,15,NA,TRBJ1-5,TGCGCCAGCAGCCCAACGGCGGGGGGCCGTCAGCCCCAGCATTTT,CASSPTAGGRQPQHF
once,TRBV4-1,17,NA,TRBJ1-1,TGCGCCAGCAGCCAAGACCGACGGGGGGCGGGAGGTGCTGAAGCTTTCTTT,CASSQDRRGAGGAEAFF
NA,TRBV5-1,17,NA,TRBJ1-5,TGCGCCAGCAGCTCCGGAGGGGATCTCTTAGGGTGTCAGCCCCAGCATTTT,CASSSGGDLLGCQPQHF
NA,TRBV30,14,NA,TRBJ2-3,TGTGCCTGGAGACTAGGACCCAGCACAGATACGCAGTATTTT,CAWRLGPSTDTQYF
NA,TRBV5-1,13,NA,TRBJ1-1,TGCGCCAGCAGCACCACAGGGAACACTGAAGCTTTCTTT,CASSTTGNTEAFF